The 30 T cell receptor beta chains presented below share a single source sample, sequenced in a study of blood T cell repertoires in COVID-19. Measured with immunoSEQ multiplex PCR; TCRdb has only the in-frame clones, and not every one. The table lists some 80,000 clones, 75% to 90% of them singletons. Sequencing used peripheral blood. These receptors all stem from a woman aged 45-59 years with active or convalescent COVID-19.

This rearrangement joins TRBV6-2 or TRBV6-3 to TRBJ2-7; tentatively, D is TRBD1 (6 bases). V was cut by 0 bases and J by 6 bases, with 9 bases left in between. The CDR3 is 13 residues long. CDR1 and CDR2 from the germline V gene are MNHEY and SVGEGT. This CDR3 reads CASSYSTGFEQYF. The CDR3 DNA reads TGTGCCAGCAGTTACTCCACAGGGTTCGAGCAGTACTTC.

The CDR3 DNA reads as TGTGCCAGCTCAGGGGACAGGAATTCACCCCTCCACTTT. Protein sequence: CASSGDRNSPLHF. V is TRBV18 and J is TRBJ1-6; 8 nucleotides line up with TRBD1. The CDR3 is 13 amino acids. Germline CDR1 is KGHSH and CDR2 is LQKENI. The ends lost 5 bases at V and 7 bases at J; junction bases unmatched: 1.

The chain couples TRBV27 to TRBJ2-2; TRBD1 might be the D (6 bases). The germline V gene encodes CDR1 MNHEY and CDR2 SMNVEV (reference sequence). This CDR3 spans 16 amino acids. Trimming removed 0 bases from V and 4 bases from J, with 12 bases in between. The DNA of the CDR3 is TGTGCCAGCAGTTTATCGTCAGGGGCTACCACCGGGGAGCTGTTTTTT. Its translation is CASSLSSGATTGELFF.

The genes are TRBV10-3 and TRBJ2-2; 7 bases align to TRBD2. The ends lost 8 bases at V and 1 base at J; junction bases unmatched: 10. This CDR3 spans 16 amino acids. Germline V gene sequence: CDR1 ENHRY, CDR2 SYGVKD. CDR3 bases: TGTGCCATCTCCCCTGGGGGGGATCGGAACACCGGGGAGCTGTTTTTT. It codes for CAISPGGDRNTGELFF.

The chain uses TRBV7-9 and TRBJ1-1; 7 bases agree with TRBD1. The CDR3 has 14 residues. Trimming at V came to 5 bases and at J to 0 bases, leaving 3 bases not matched to a gene. Germline lookup yields CDR1 SEHNR and CDR2 FQNEAQ (reference sequence). The CDR3 DNA reads as TGTGCCAGCAGCCTCACAGGGGTGAACACTGAAGCTTTCTTT. Translation gives CASSLTGVNTEAFF.

The chain recombines TRBV7-9 with TRBJ2-3; 8 bases align to TRBD2. With V trimmed by 3 bases and J by 1 base, 6 bases remained unmatched. The CDR3 is 16 residues long. CDR1 and CDR2 (germline): SEHNR, FQNEAQ (reference sequence). DNA for the CDR3: TGTGCCAGCAGCTTGGTTAGTAGCGGGGGCACAGATACGCAGTATTTT. It yields the protein CASSLVSSGGTDTQYF.

The genes are TRBV9 and TRBJ2-1; 7 nucleotides line up with TRBD2. Germline values: CDR1 SGDLS, CDR2 YYNGEE. Unmatched junction bases numbered 4, after V lost 4 bases and J lost 0 bases. This CDR3 has 15 residues. The CDR3 region is CASSPWGGSYNEQFF. For the CDR3, the DNA is TGTGCCAGCAGCCCATGGGGGGGCTCCTACAATGAGCAGTTCTTC.

This chain uses TRBV6-5 with TRBJ1-3; maybe TRBD1 (6 bases). The CDR3 spans 16 residues. Trimming left V 0 bases short and J 2 bases short, with 11 bases between. Germline V gene lookup returns CDR1 MNHEY and CDR2 SVGAGI. CDR3 sequence reads: CASSYSLAGAGNTIYF. For the CDR3, the DNA is TGTGCCAGCAGTTACTCGCTTGCAGGGGCTGGAAACACCATATATTTT.

This clone was recorded only once. CDR3 in DNA: TGCAGCGCGGGGGAGGGGTATGGCTACACCTTC. Protein product: CSAGEGYGYTF. The chain combines TRBV29-1 with TRBJ1-2; a possible D gene is TRBD1 (5 bases). Trimming took off 7 bases at V and 5 bases at J, with 11 bases between the two ends. CDR3 length: 11 amino acids. CDR1 is SQVTM, CDR2 ANQGSEA, per germline.

This clone was seen only once. This chain connects TRBV10-3 to TRBJ1-4; 8 bases are a match to TRBD1. This CDR3 has 14 amino acids. Germline assignment: CDR1 ENHRY and CDR2 SYGVKD. Trimming removed 6 bases from V and 8 bases from J; junction bases left unmatched: 8. CDR3 DNA: TGTGCCATCAGCTCCGGACAGGGAGGGGAAAAACTGTTTTTT. Its protein is CAISSGQGGEKLFF.

V and J are TRBV4-2 and TRBJ2-7; 14 bases line up with TRBD2. The germline V gene has CDR1 LGHNA and CDR2 YNFKEQ. Trimming removed 2 bases from V and 5 bases from J; junction bases left unmatched: 2. The CDR3 spans 15 residues. The CDR3 bases are TGTGCCAGCAGCCAATCGGGACTAGCGGGGGACGAGCAGTACTTC. It specifies CASSQSGLAGDEQYF.

This chain uses TRBV30 with TRBJ1-1, with D maybe TRBD1 (5 bases). V lost 4 bases and J 0 bases, leaving 9 bases between the germline ends. The CDR3 loop spans 13 amino acids. CDR1 and CDR2 (germline): GTSNPN, SVGIG (reference sequence). The CDR3 nucleotides read TGTGCCTGGACACAGGATATGAACACTGAAGCTTTCTTT. The encoded protein is CAWTQDMNTEAFF.

The V call is TRBV7-9, the J call TRBJ2-7; D remains ambiguous. CDR3 length: 13 amino acids. The V and J ends lost 3 bases and 0 bases respectively, with 6 bases between them. Germline V CDR1 and CDR2: SEHNR, FQNEAQ (reference sequence). The CDR3 nucleotides are TGTGCCAGCAGCTTCACAGCCTCCTACGAGCAGTACTTC. It translates to CASSFTASYEQYF.

This clone was detected only a few times. The chain recombines TRBV12-3 or TRBV12-4 with TRBJ1-2; unclear D gene. V lost 3 bases to trimming and J lost 0 bases, with 5 bases between them. The CDR3 sequence is 13 residues long. The CDR3 sequence: CASSFRSNYGYTF. The CDR3 DNA reads as TGTGCCAGCAGTTTTCGGTCTAACTATGGCTACACCTTC.

This clone has more than one count but fewer than ten. The rearrangement joins TRBV14 to TRBJ1-2; D gene unclear. Deletions cut 3 bases from V and 8 bases from J, with 16 bases between. There are 14 residues in the CDR3. The germline V gene has CDR1 SGHDN and CDR2 FVKESK. The CDR3 DNA sequence: TGTGCCAGCAGCCATAGGAGATCCGGGGAAGGCTACACCTTC. As protein: CASSHRRSGEGYTF.

This clone was seen a handful of times. The V and J genes are TRBV19 and TRBJ1-5; no reliable D call. This CDR3 is built from 12 residues. Trimming took 3 bases from V and 5 from J, leaving 5 bases between them. Germline-derived CDR1 and CDR2 are LNHDA and SQIVND (reference sequence). The CDR3 protein is CASSIADQPQHF. In DNA, the CDR3 is TGTGCCAGTAGTATCGCAGATCAGCCCCAGCATTTT.

The chain uses TRBV6-5 and TRBJ2-7; 9 bases agree with TRBD1. V trimming: 4 bases; J trimming: 3 bases; junction bases outside the gene matches: 1. The CDR3 runs 13 residues. Germline CDR1 reads MNHEY; CDR2 reads SVGAGI. CDR3 coding DNA: TGTGCCAGCAGTTTGGGACAGGGCTACGAGCAGTACTTC. It is translated as CASSLGQGYEQYF.

CDR3 nucleotide sequence: TGTGCCAGCAGTGACCCGGGACAGCCTACTGAAGCTTTCTTT. This encodes CASSDPGQPTEAFF. This chain links TRBV6-2 or TRBV6-3 with TRBJ1-1; 7 positions match TRBD1. The trim removed 5 bases at V and 5 bases at J, leaving 8 bases unmatched. The germline V gene has CDR1 MNHEY and CDR2 SVGEGT. The CDR3 runs 14 residues.

J is TRBJ2-7 and V is TRBV5-4; 10 bases are a match to TRBD1. V was clipped by 7 bases and J by 5 bases; unmatched bases: 9. Germline CDR1 SGHNT, CDR2 YYREEE (reference sequence). The CDR3 sequence is 14 residues long. The CDR3, as DNA: TGTGCCAGCGCCCCCGGGACAGGGGACCACGAGCAGTACTTC. Residues: CASAPGTGDHEQYF.

This clone was seen a few times. J is TRBJ1-6 and V is TRBV19; a weak D match, TRBD1 (5 bases). V gave up 3 bases and J gave up 8 bases, with 11 bases separating them. Germline-derived CDR1 and CDR2 are LNHDA and SQIVND (reference sequence). The CDR3 extends over 14 amino acids. The CDR3, as DNA: TGTGCCAGTAGTATTCGACAGCTTTATTCACCCCTCCACTTT. This encodes CASSIRQLYSPLHF.

V usage is TRBV29-1 and J usage is TRBJ2-1; D gene unclear. This CDR3 region has 14 residues. Trimming shortened V by 4 bases and J by 6 bases, and 16 bases separated the two germline ends. Looked up from germline, CDR1 is SQVTM and CDR2 is ANQGSEA. The CDR3 DNA is TGCAGCGTTGTCTTAGCAGTGGCTGGCAATGAGCAGTTCTTC. Translation gives CSVVLAVAGNEQFF.

The rearrangement uses TRBV2 and TRBJ1-1, with 9 nucleotides matching TRBD1. CDR3 length: 14 residues. Unmatched junction bases numbered 6, after V lost 6 bases and J lost 4 bases. Germline CDR1 SNHLY, CDR2 FYNNEI. The CDR3 DNA reads as TGTGCCAGCAGGGATGTGACAGGGGGCACTGAAGCTTTCTTT. It yields the protein CASRDVTGGTEAFF.

J is TRBJ2-3 and V is TRBV7-2; TRBD2 matches at 7 bases. The CDR3 is 16 amino acids. In germline, CDR1 is SGHTA, CDR2 FQGNSA. Unmatched junction bases numbered 10, after V lost 7 bases and J lost 0 bases. The CDR3 here is CASTLGRGFSTDTQYF. CDR3 nucleotide sequence: TGTGCCAGCACCCTAGGGCGGGGGTTTAGCACAGATACGCAGTATTTT.

V is TRBV19 and J is TRBJ1-2, with D possibly being TRBD1 (6 bases). This CDR3 contains 14 residues. Germline CDR1 is LNHDA and CDR2 is SQIVND (reference sequence). V lost 5 bases, J lost 4 bases, and 14 bases lay in between. CDR3 loop: CASSEWKGGYGYTF. The CDR3, as DNA: TGTGCCAGTAGTGAGTGGAAAGGGGGCTATGGCTACACCTTC.

The rearrangement links TRBV30 to TRBJ2-6, with D maybe TRBD2 (5 bases). The germline gives CDR1 GTSNPN, CDR2 SVGIG (reference sequence). The V gene lost 0 bases and the J gene lost 2 bases, with 11 bases spanning the gap. The CDR3 extends over 16 amino acids. The CDR3 protein is CAWSVLGVPGANVLTF. CDR3 DNA sequence: TGTGCCTGGAGTGTCCTCGGGGTACCTGGGGCCAACGTCCTGACTTTC.

The genes are TRBV18 and TRBJ1-2; 12 bases align to TRBD1. The germline V gene has CDR1 KGHSH and CDR2 LQKENI. J was trimmed by 7 bases and V by 3 bases; bases with no gene match: 9. This CDR3 contains 16 residues. The CDR3 DNA follows: TGTGCCAGCTCACCGCTGCCGGGACAGGGGGCATTTGGCTACACCTTC. Its translation is CASSPLPGQGAFGYTF. The full variable domain, with the rest looked up from reference TRBV18 and TRBJ1-2, is NAGVMQNPRHLVRRRGQEARLRCSPMKGHSHVYWYRQLPEEGLKFMVYLQKENIIDESGMPKERFSAEFPKEGPSILRIQQVVRGDSAAYFCASSPLPGQGAFGYTFGSGTRLTVV.

This clone was recorded a few times. V is TRBV27 and J is TRBJ1-1, with D tentatively TRBD1 (5 bases). Germline V gene sequence: CDR1 MNHEY, CDR2 SMNVEV (reference sequence). The CDR3 totals 14 residues. V lost 4 bases and J lost 2, with 11 bases in between. CDR3 loop: CASSYQTGNTEAFF. CDR3 coding DNA: TGTGCCAGCAGTTATCAAACAGGTAACACTGAAGCTTTCTTT.

V and J are TRBV9 and TRBJ2-3, with 9 bases identical to TRBD1. This CDR3 is 15 amino acids long. Unmatched junction bases numbered 2, after V lost 2 bases and J lost 1 base. Germline CDR1 SGDLS, CDR2 YYNGEE. The DNA of the CDR3 is TGTGCCAGCAGCGTCAGACAGGGGGGCACAGATACGCAGTATTTT. This codes for CASSVRQGGTDTQYF. Variable domain in full (rest from reference TRBV9 and TRBJ2-3): DSGVTQTPKHLITATGQRVTLRCSPRSGDLSVYWYQQSLDQGLQFLIQYYNGEERAKGNILERFSAQQFPDLHSELNLSSLELGDSALYFCASSVRQGGTDTQYFGPGTRLTVL.

J is TRBJ2-3 and V is TRBV3-1 (or the pseudogene TRBV3-2), with D perhaps matching TRBD1 (6 bases). The CDR3 has 16 residues. Germline assignment: CDR1 LGHDT and CDR2 YNNKEL (reference sequence). V was pared by 4 bases and J by 1 base, with 15 bases between. The DNA of the CDR3 is TGTGCCAGCAGCCCATCGCAGGGGCGGCGCACAGATACGCAGTATTTT. Amino acids: CASSPSQGRRTDTQYF.

J is TRBJ2-7 and V is TRBV6-4, with 11 bases fitting TRBD2. Germline V lookup: CDR1 MRHNA, CDR2 SNTAGT. The V segment lost 6 bases and the J segment 1 base; nucleotides outside the gene matches: 11. The CDR3 has 17 residues. The CDR3 coding sequence is TGTGCCAGCAGGGCCGGCCGAACTAGCGGGGGTTCCTACGAGCAGTACTTC. Translating it yields CASRAGRTSGGSYEQYF.